This T cell receptor (beta chain) was profiled in a study of blood T cell repertoires in COVID-19. Across the study: From the United States, Italy and Spain came samples of acute and convalescent COVID-19. T cells, B-cell-depleted T cells, or PBMCs provided the cDNA or gDNA that served as material.

The CDR3 runs 13 residues. V was shortened by 2 bases and J by 7 bases, with 11 bases between the two germline ends. Germline CDR1 SNHLY, CDR2 FYNNEI. Generated by immunoSEQ multiplex PCR, the TCRdb table keeps only in-frame clones and is missing some. This table holds some 230,000 clones, roughly 85% found once. This receptor was taken from a man aged 50-60 years who had recovered from COVID-19. The sequenced sample was peripheral blood. The chain is built from TRBV2 and TRBJ1-2; possible D gene TRBD1, 5 bases. The chain's CDR3 is CASSEQGLSGYTF. As DNA, the CDR3 is TGTGCCAGCAGTGAACAGGGATTGAGTGGCTACACCTTC.